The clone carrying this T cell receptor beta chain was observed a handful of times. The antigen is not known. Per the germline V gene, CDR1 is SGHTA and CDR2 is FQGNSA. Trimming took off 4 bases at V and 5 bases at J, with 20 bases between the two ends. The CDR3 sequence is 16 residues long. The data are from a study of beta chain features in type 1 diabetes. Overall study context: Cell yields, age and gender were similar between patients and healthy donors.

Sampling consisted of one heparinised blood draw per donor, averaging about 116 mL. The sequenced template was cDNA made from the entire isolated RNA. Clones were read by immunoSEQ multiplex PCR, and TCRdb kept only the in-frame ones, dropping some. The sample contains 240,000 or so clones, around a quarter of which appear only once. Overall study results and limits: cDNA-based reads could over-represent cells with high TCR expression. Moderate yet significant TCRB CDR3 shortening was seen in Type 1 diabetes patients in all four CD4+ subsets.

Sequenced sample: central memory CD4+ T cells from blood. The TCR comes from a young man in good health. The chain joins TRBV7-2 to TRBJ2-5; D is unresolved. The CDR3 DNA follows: TGTGCCAGCAGCTCCAAGGGTCGCGCTCTCCAGGAGACCCAGTACTTC. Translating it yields CASSSKGRALQETQYF.